Listed here are 18 T cell receptor beta chains from one sample, sequenced in a study of OX40 agonist ivuxolimab in advanced cancers. Sequencing used immunoSEQ multiplex PCR; TCRdb keeps in-frame clones, though not all of them. The repertoire includes nearly 20,000 clones, approximately 87% of them detected once, and more than 15% sits in the top ten. The source material was CD4+ or CD8+ T cells sorted from blood, sampled in a trial of the OX40 agonist ivuxolimab. The receptors stem from an adult with an advanced solid tumor such as melanoma, head and neck, liver or kidney cancer.

The sample holds one count of this clone. The chain carries TRBV14 and TRBJ1-4; 11 nucleotides match TRBD1. CDR1 SGHDN and CDR2 FVKESK come from the germline V gene. Losses at the gene ends were 1 base for V and 7 bases for J; bases not matched to a gene: 8. CDR3 length equals 17 residues. CDR3 region: CASSQGGQGVRGEKLFF. The CDR3 DNA reads as TGTGCCAGCAGCCAAGGGGGACAGGGGGTACGGGGTGAAAAACTGTTTTTT.

Concerning this clone itself: Distinct nucleotide sequences in the sample also encode this CDR3. The rearrangement uses TRBV7-3 and TRBJ2-3; D is unclear. Germline assignment: CDR1 SGHTA and CDR2 FQGTGA. The V and J ends lost 2 bases and 3 bases respectively, with 6 bases between them. This CDR3 has 13 amino acids. The CDR3 sequence: CASSLLGTDTQYF. DNA for the CDR3: TGTGCCAGCAGCTTATTAGGGACAGATACGCAGTATTTT.

By share, this clone counts as medium-sized. Here the CDR3 DNA reads TGTGCCAGCAGCTTAACGGGGATCAACTCCTACGAGCAGTACTTC. Translating gives CASSLTGINSYEQYF. J is TRBJ2-7 and V is TRBV13, with D perhaps TRBD2 (5 bases). Trimming stripped 2 bases from V and 0 bases from J, with 11 bases between. In germline, CDR1 is PRHDT, CDR2 FYEKMQ (reference sequence). This CDR3 has 15 amino acids.

The rearrangement links TRBV4-1 to TRBJ2-3, with D tentatively TRBD1 (6 bases). Deletions cut 0 bases from V and 3 bases from J, with 13 bases between. The CDR3 is made up of 16 amino acids. Germline values: CDR1 MGHRA, CDR2 YSYEKL. The CDR3 region is CASSQDRTGRTDTQYF. The CDR3 region has the DNA TGCGCCAGCAGCCAAGATCGTACAGGGCGGACAGATACGCAGTATTTT.

This chain links TRBV30 with TRBJ2-7; the D is unclear. Trimming took off 5 bases at V and 1 base at J, with 3 bases between the two ends. CDR1 and CDR2 from the germline V gene are GTSNPN and SVGIG (reference sequence). The CDR3 runs 10 residues. CDR3 DNA: TGTGCCTGGGGATCCTACGAGCAGTACTTC. It translates to CAWGSYEQYF.

To note about this clone: Other DNA sequences in this sample translate to the same CDR3. This chain links TRBV6-6 with TRBJ2-7, with a tentative D call TRBD2 (6 bases). V was cut by 5 bases and J by 3 bases, with 8 bases left in between. This CDR3 is built from 12 residues. Germline V gene lookup returns CDR1 MNHNY and CDR2 SVGAGI (reference sequence). The CDR3 sequence is CASSAGIYEQYF. The DNA for the CDR3 is TGTGCCAGCAGTGCGGGGATCTACGAGCAGTACTTC.

The chain employs TRBV11-2 and TRBJ2-3; D may be TRBD2 (6 bases). The V end lost 7 bases, the J end lost 3 bases, and 17 bases lay between the germline ends. The CDR3 has 15 residues. Per germline, CDR1 SGHAT and CDR2 FQNNGV. CDR3 region: CASTRTGDPTDTQYF. For the CDR3, the DNA is TGTGCCAGCACAAGGACGGGGGACCCGACAGATACGCAGTATTTT.

The chain couples TRBV29-1 to TRBJ2-2; maybe TRBD1 (6 bases). From germline, CDR1 is SQVTM and CDR2 ANQGSEA. The CDR3 extends over 14 amino acids. With 7 bases removed from V and 0 bases from J, the gap between germline ends came to 12 bases. CDR3 residues: CSAATGTNTGELFF. The CDR3 bases are TGCAGCGCTGCGACAGGAACGAACACCGGGGAGCTGTTTTTT.

The chain uses TRBV4-3 and TRBJ2-5; 7 bases are a match to TRBD1. The germline V gene has CDR1 LGHNA and CDR2 YSLEER. V lost 0 bases to trimming and J lost 1 base; unmatched junction nucleotides: 8. The CDR3 extends over 17 amino acids. The DNA for the CDR3 is TGCGCCAGCAGCCAAGAACCAACCTGGACAGGCCAAGAGACCCAGTACTTC. This translates into CASSQEPTWTGQETQYF.

This chain joins TRBV27 and TRBJ2-3, with unresolved D. The CDR3 consists of 14 residues. V was clipped by 1 base and J by 0 bases, with 5 bases between them. Germline-derived CDR1 and CDR2 are MNHEY and SMNVEV (reference sequence). CDR3: CASSLLDSTDTQYF. CDR3 sequence (DNA): TGTGCCAGCAGTTTATTGGACAGCACAGATACGCAGTATTTT.

The chain employs TRBV1 and TRBJ2-6. TRBV1 is recorded as a pseudogene. The CDR3 has 12 residues. The CDR3 reads CTSRSRANVLTF. CDR3 in DNA: TGCACCAGCAGAAGTCGGGCCAACGTCCTGACTTTC.

This sequence joins TRBV6-5 and TRBJ1-5; D remains ambiguous. Per germline, CDR1 MNHEY and CDR2 SVGAGI. The CDR3 totals 14 residues. V lost 6 bases and J 0 bases, leaving 9 bases between the germline ends. In DNA, the CDR3 is TGTGCCAGCAGCCCGGACCTTAGCAATCAGCCCCAGCATTTT. This encodes CASSPDLSNQPQHF.

J is TRBJ2-7 and V is TRBV9; a weak D match, TRBD2 (6 bases). The length of the CDR3 is 16 residues. Germline lookup yields CDR1 SGDLS and CDR2 YYNGEE. V was cut by 3 bases and J by 2 bases, with 18 bases left in between. CDR3 nucleotide sequence: TGTGCCAGCAGCGCCGGACCCCGGCGGGACCCCTACGAGCAGTACTTC. Its translation: CASSAGPRRDPYEQYF.

The V call is TRBV25-1, the J call TRBJ2-5; TRBD2 might be the D (5 bases). The V end was cut by 2 bases, the J end by 1 base, with 11 bases between. Per the germline V gene, CDR1 is MGHDK and CDR2 is SYGVNS. This CDR3 has 15 residues. CDR3 sequence reads: CASSEPRGSQETQYF. The CDR3 DNA is TGTGCCAGCAGTGAACCCCGAGGGTCCCAAGAGACCCAGTACTTC.

The rearrangement joins TRBV6-6 to TRBJ2-5, with D possibly TRBD2 on 5 matching bases. The J call may be faulty, since TRBJ2-7 better matches the DNA end. The CDR3 has 14 amino acids. CDR1 MNHNY and CDR2 SVGAGI come from the germline V gene (reference sequence). As DNA, the CDR3 is TGTGCCAGCGCGAAGCCCGCGGGCTACTACGAGCAGTACTTC. Protein: CASAKPAGYYEQYF.

This clone was counted only a few times. The chain is built from TRBV21-1 and TRBJ2-7; the D call in the table, TRBD1, was not verified against the DNA. TRBV21-1 constitutes a pseudogene. The CDR3 runs to 20 residues. The CDR3: CASSKRPRDRGLYSYYEQYF. CDR3 nucleotide sequence: TGTGCCAGCAGCAAACGCCCCCGGGACAGGGGGCTCTACTCCTACTACGAGCAGTACTTC.

The J gene is TRBJ1-5, the V gene TRBV15; weak D call: TRBD1 (6 bases). Per the germline V gene, CDR1 is LNHNV and CDR2 is YYDKDF (reference sequence). The length of the CDR3 is 16 residues. V lost 0 bases to trimming and J lost 7 bases, with 16 bases between them. Here the CDR3 DNA reads TGTGCCACCAGCAGAGATTACAGCACAGGGAGGCAGCCCCAGCATTTT. Translating gives CATSRDYSTGRQPQHF.

The chain combines TRBV7-2 with TRBJ2-1; 8 positions match TRBD1. This CDR3 is built from 14 residues. V was clipped by 1 base and J by 10 bases; unmatched bases: 6. CDR1 is SGHTA, CDR2 FQGNSA, per germline. CDR3: CASSLGRGRWEQFF. DNA of the CDR3: TGTGCCAGCAGCTTAGGCAGGGGGCGATGGGAGCAGTTCTTC. Variable domain in full (rest from reference TRBV7-2 and TRBJ2-1): GAGVSQSPSNKVTEKGKDVELRCDPISGHTALYWYRQSLGQGLEFLIYFQGNSAPDKSGLPSDRFSAERTGGSVSTLTIQRTQQEDSAVYLCASSLGRGRWEQFFGPGTRLTVL.